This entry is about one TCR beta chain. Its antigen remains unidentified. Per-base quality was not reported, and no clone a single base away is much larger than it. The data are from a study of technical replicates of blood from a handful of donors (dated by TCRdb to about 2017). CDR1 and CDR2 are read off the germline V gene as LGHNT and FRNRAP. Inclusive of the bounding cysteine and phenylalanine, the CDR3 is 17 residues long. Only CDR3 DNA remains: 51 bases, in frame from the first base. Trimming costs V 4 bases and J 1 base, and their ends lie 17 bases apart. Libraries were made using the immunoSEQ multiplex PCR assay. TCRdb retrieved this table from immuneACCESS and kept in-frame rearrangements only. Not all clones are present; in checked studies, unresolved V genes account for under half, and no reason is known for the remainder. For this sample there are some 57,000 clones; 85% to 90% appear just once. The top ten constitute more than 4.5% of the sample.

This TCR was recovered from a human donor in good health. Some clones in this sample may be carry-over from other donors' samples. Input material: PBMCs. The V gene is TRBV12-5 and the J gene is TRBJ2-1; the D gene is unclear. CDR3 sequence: CASGSYKERFSYNEQFF. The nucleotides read TGTGCTAGTGGTTCCTACAAGGAGCGCTTTTCCTACAATGAGCAGTTCTTC.